Listed below are T cell receptor beta chains from one sample, sequenced in a study of memory CD4+ T cells and cytomegalovirus serostatus. Libraries were prepared by immunoSEQ multiplex PCR; TCRdb keeps only in-frame clonotypes and omits some of them. Counted here are about 60,000 clones, 60% to 80% occurring once; the ten biggest clones make up 0.88%. Material: memory CD4+ T cells from blood. These receptor sequences come from an adult in good health and CMV-seronegative. Each CDR3 is given with its conserved first and last residue. D genes are given only for firm matches. Expanded clones are given a class, and other clones once, few, many or no size at all.

clone_size,v_call,d_call,j_call,cdr3_nt,cdr3_aa
once,TRBV7-9,.,TRBJ2-7,TGTGCCAGCAGCTTAACGTTAGGGAACACCTCCTTC,CASSLTLGNTSF
.,TRBV7-9,TRBD1,TRBJ2-1,TGTGCCAGCAGCGATACCGGACAGGGTGGCAATGAGCAGTTCTTC,CASSDTGQGGNEQFF
.,TRBV6-1,.,TRBJ1-5,TGTGCCAGCAGCTTCGGACAGAGGGCATATCAGCCCCAGCATTTT,CASSFGQRAYQPQHF
.,TRBV5-1,TRBD1,TRBJ1-6,TGCGCCAGCAGCCCGAGGGCACAGGGGACCTTCTATAATTCACCCCTCCACTTT,CASSPRAQGTFYNSPLHF
.,TRBV5-1,TRBD2,TRBJ2-5,TGCGCCAGCAGTTCCTGGGGACTAGCGGGGGCCCTCCAAGAGACCCAGTACTTC,CASSSWGLAGALQETQYF
few,TRBV19,.,TRBJ1-5,TGTGCCAGTTCAGGGACGGATTATCAGCCCCAGCATTTT,CASSGTDYQPQHF
.,TRBV7-7,TRBD2,TRBJ2-2,TGTGCTAGCAGCTCCGTAGCGGGGGGAGTCACCGGGGAGCTGTTTTTT,CASSSVAGGVTGELFF
.,TRBV5-4,TRBD2,TRBJ2-1,TGTGCCAGCAGCTTGACTAGCGGATTCTCCTACAATGAGCAGTTCTTC,CASSLTSGFSYNEQFF
.,TRBV14,.,TRBJ1-1,TGTGCCAGCAGCAAGTACAGTGGATCCACTGAAGCTTTCTTT,CASSKYSGSTEAFF
.,TRBV4-2,.,TRBJ1-5,TGTGCCAGCAGGGCGGTGGCTGGGGATCAGCCCCAGCATTTT,CASRAVAGDQPQHF
.,TRBV29-1,.,TRBJ1-2,TGCAGCGTTGGACAGTCAAGGAACTATGGCTACACCTTC,CSVGQSRNYGYTF
.,TRBV5-1,.,TRBJ2-7,TGCGCCAGCTCTTCGACAGACTACGAGCAGTACTTC,CASSSTDYEQYF
.,TRBV11-2,.,TRBJ2-5,TGTGCCACCCGGTTCGTCAGTGAGACCCAGTACTTC,CATRFVSETQYF
.,TRBV15,TRBD1,TRBJ1-5,TGTGCCACCAACCCGGGACAGGGCCATCAGCCCCAGCATTTT,CATNPGQGHQPQHF
few,TRBV7-9,TRBD1,TRBJ1-2,TGTGCCAGCAGCTTGACAGGGCCCCTCGATGGCTACACCTTC,CASSLTGPLDGYTF
many,TRBV19,.,TRBJ1-5,TGTGCCAGTACCCCCACGCCCCAGGGAAGCAATCAGCCCCAGCATTTT,CASTPTPQGSNQPQHF
.,TRBV18,.,TRBJ1-6,TGTGCCAGCTCCTCCACGACAGTTTATGGTTCACCCCTCCACTTT,CASSSTTVYGSPLHF
once,TRBV4-2,TRBD2,TRBJ2-5,TGTGCCAGCAGCCCAGCGGGGCGGGAAGAGACCCAGTACTTC,CASSPAGREETQYF
.,TRBV7-3,.,TRBJ2-5,TGTGCCAGCAGCTTAATGACCTACTGTGGGGACCAGTACTTC,CASSLMTYCGDQYF
once,TRBV7-9,TRBD1,TRBJ1-3,TGTGCCAGCAGCCTAGGGGACAGGGGAAACACCATATATTTT,CASSLGDRGNTIYF
.,TRBV19,.,TRBJ2-7,TGTGCCAGTAGTCCATCCCGGACCACCTACGAGCAGTACTTC,CASSPSRTTYEQYF
.,TRBV5-1,.,TRBJ1-3,TGCGCCAGCAGCTTGGACCCTCCGGCTGGAAACACCATATATTTT,CASSLDPPAGNTIYF
few,TRBV5-5,.,TRBJ1-1,TGTGCCAGCAGCTTGGCGGGAAACAGCCTTGAAGCTTTCTTT,CASSLAGNSLEAFF
.,TRBV5-1,.,TRBJ2-1,TGCGCCAGCAGCACCGGGACACCCTCCTACAATGAGCAGTTCTTC,CASSTGTPSYNEQFF
.,TRBV7-2,.,TRBJ1-4,TGTGCCAGCAGCGCGACAGGAGCCCCCCTTGGACTGTTTTTT,CASSATGAPLGLFF
.,TRBV6-1,.,TRBJ1-5,TGTGCCAGCAATCGCCCCTATAGCAATCAGCCCCAGCATTTT,CASNRPYSNQPQHF
.,TRBV6-5,.,TRBJ1-4,TGTGCCAGCAGTTATTCCCGTGAGGGAACTAATGAAAAACTGTTTTTT,CASSYSREGTNEKLFF
.,TRBV5-1,TRBD2,TRBJ2-1,TGCGCCAGCAGCATTAGCGGGAGGGCGGATGAGCAGTTCTTC,CASSISGRADEQFF
.,TRBV5-1,.,TRBJ2-7,TGCGCCAGCAGCTTGGCCTCTCCCTACGAGCAGTACTTC,CASSLASPYEQYF
.,TRBV5-8,TRBD1,TRBJ2-7,TGTGCCAGCAGCCGGACAGGCCCCTACGAGCAGTACTTC,CASSRTGPYEQYF
.,TRBV7-2,.,TRBJ2-7,TGTGCCAGCAGCTTATCCCTGTACGAGCAGTACTTC,CASSLSLYEQYF
.,TRBV18,.,TRBJ1-2,TGTGCCAGCTCCTCCAGAGAGTTTAACTATGGCTACACCTTC,CASSSREFNYGYTF
.,TRBV5-1,.,TRBJ2-5,TGCGCCAGCAGCTTCGGGACTCCTCAAGAGACCCAGTACTTC,CASSFGTPQETQYF
once,TRBV11-2,.,TRBJ1-2,TGTGCCAGCAGCTCTGACTCTAACTATGGCTACACCTTC,CASSSDSNYGYTF
.,TRBV28,.,TRBJ2-5,TGTGCCAGCAGTTGGGGATACCAAGAGACCCAGTACTTC,CASSWGYQETQYF
.,TRBV5-1,TRBD1,TRBJ2-7,TGCGCCAGCAGCTTGGGAGGGACAGGATTCTACGAGCAGTACTTC,CASSLGGTGFYEQYF
.,TRBV4-1,TRBD1,TRBJ1-2,TGCGCCAGCAGCCACCTAGGTAGGGGACAGGGTACCTATGGCTACACCTTC,CASSHLGRGQGTYGYTF
.,TRBV30,TRBD1,TRBJ1-1,TGTGCCTGGACTTTAGAGGGGGCAAGAGCTTTCTTT,CAWTLEGARAFF